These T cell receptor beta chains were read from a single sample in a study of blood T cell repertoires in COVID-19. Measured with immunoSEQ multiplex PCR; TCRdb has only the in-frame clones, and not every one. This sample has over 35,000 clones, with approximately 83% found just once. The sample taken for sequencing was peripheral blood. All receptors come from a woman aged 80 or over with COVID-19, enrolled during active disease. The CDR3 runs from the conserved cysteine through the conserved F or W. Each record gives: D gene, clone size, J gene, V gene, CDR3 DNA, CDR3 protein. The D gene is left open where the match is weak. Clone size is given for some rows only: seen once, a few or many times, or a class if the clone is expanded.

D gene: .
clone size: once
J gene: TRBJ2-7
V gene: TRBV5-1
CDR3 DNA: TGCGCCAGCAGCCCCCGGGGACAAGTCTACGAGCAGTACTTC
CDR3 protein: CASSPRGQVYEQYF

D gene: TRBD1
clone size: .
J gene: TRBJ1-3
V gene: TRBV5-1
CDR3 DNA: TGCGCCAGCAGCCCCGACAGGGAAGTGGGCACCATATATTTT
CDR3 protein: CASSPDREVGTIYF

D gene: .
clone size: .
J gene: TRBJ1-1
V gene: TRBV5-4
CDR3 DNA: TGTGCCAGCAGTCTAAGACAGTTTATGAACACTGAAGCTTTCTTT
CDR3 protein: CASSLRQFMNTEAFF

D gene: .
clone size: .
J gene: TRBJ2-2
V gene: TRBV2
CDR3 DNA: TGTGCCAGCAGATGGGACATAGACACCGGGGAGCTGTTTTTT
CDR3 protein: CASRWDIDTGELFF

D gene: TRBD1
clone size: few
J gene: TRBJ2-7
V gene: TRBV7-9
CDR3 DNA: TGTGCCAGCAGCATGGGACAGGGTAAGACCTACGAGCAGTACTTC
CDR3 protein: CASSMGQGKTYEQYF

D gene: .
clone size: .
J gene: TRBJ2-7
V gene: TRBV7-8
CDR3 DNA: TGTGCCACCACAAACTCCTACGAGCAGTACTTC
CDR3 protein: CATTNSYEQYF

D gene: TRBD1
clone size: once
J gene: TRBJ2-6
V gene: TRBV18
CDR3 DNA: TGTGCCAGCTCACCCATACTCCAGGGACAGTCCTCTGGGGCCAACGTCCTGACTTTC
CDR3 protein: CASSPILQGQSSGANVLTF

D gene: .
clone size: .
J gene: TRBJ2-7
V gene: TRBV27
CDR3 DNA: TGTGCCAGCAGTTTCGTGGACTCAAGGCTCGAGCAGTACTTC
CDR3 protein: CASSFVDSRLEQYF

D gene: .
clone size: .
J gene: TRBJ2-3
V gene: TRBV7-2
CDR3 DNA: TGTGCCAGCAGCTTAGGACACAGCACAGATACGCAGTATTTT
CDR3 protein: CASSLGHSTDTQYF

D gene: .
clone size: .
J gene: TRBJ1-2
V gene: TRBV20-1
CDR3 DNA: TGCAGTGCTTACAGGGACGTATATACCTTC
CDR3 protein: CSAYRDVYTF

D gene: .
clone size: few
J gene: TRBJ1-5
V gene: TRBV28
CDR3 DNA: TGTGCCAGCACCTCAGGGTTACAGCCCCAGCATTTT
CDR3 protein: CASTSGLQPQHF

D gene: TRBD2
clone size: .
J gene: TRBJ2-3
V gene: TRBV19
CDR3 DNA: TGTGCCAGTAGTGTCGGACTAGCGGCTAGCACAGATACGCAGTATTTT
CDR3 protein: CASSVGLAASTDTQYF

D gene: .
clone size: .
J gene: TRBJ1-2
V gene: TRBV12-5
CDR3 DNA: TGTGCTAGTGGTGTGGACGGGAACTATGGCTACACCTTC
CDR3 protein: CASGVDGNYGYTF

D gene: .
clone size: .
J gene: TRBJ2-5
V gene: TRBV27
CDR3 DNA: TGTGCCAGCAGTCTCTTGGGGGGGCCCCAAGAGACCCAGTACTTC
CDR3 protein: CASSLLGGPQETQYF

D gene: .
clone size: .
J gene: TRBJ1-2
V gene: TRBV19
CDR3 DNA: TGTGCCGGCGAGAAGGAAGGGGGTTATGGCTACACCTTC
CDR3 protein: CAGEKEGGYGYTF

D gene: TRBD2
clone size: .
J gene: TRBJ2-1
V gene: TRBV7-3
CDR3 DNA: TGTGCCAGCAGCTACCTAGGGAGCGGGGAGTCGTTCTTC
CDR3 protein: CASSYLGSGESFF

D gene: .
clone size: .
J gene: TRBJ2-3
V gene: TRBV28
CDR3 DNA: TGTGCCAGCAAGGGATCCGCGGGTGATGGGAGAGATACGCAGTATTTT
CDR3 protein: CASKGSAGDGRDTQYF

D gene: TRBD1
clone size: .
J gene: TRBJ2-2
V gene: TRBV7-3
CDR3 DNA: TGTGCCAGCAGCCAGGGACAGGGGGCGACCGGGGAGCTGTTTTTT
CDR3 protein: CASSQGQGATGELFF

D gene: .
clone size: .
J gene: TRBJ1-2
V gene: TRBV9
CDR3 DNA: TGTGCCAGCAGCGTAGGGGCAGGGGCGAGGGGCTACACCTTC
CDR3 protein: CASSVGAGARGYTF

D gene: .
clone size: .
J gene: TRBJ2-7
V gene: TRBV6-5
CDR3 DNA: TGTGCCAGCAGTTACTCGTGGACAGAAGCCTACGAGCAGTACTTC
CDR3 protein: CASSYSWTEAYEQYF

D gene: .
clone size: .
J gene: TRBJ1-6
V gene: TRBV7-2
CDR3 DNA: TGTGCCAGCAGCCGTGCGGGGGGTGGTTCACCCCTCCACTTT
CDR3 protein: CASSRAGGGSPLHF

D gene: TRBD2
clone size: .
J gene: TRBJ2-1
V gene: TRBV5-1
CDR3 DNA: TGCGCCAGCTCACATCGGGGGGGAGCTAGCGGGAGTGATGAGCAGTTCTTC
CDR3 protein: CASSHRGGASGSDEQFF

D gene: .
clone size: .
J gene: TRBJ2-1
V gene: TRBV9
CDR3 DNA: TGTGCCAGCAGCGTATCCGCGGGCACGGGATACAATGAGCAGTTCTTC
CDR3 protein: CASSVSAGTGYNEQFF

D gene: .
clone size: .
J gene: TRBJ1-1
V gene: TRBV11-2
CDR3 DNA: TGTGCCAGCAGCTTGTTGGGACTCGACACTGAAGCTTTCTTT
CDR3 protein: CASSLLGLDTEAFF

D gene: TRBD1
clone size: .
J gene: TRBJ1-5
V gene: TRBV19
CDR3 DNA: TGTGCCAGTAGTACCGGGGGACAGGGCAATCAGCCCCAGCATTTT
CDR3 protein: CASSTGGQGNQPQHF

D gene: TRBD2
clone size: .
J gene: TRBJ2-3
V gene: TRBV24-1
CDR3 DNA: TGTGCCACCAGTACCAGCGGGAGGGGTACGGATACGCAGTATTTT
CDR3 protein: CATSTSGRGTDTQYF

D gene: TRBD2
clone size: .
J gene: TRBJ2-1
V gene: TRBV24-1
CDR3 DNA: TGTGCCACCAGCGTTACTAGCGGGAGCGGCAATGAGCAGTTCTTC
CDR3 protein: CATSVTSGSGNEQFF

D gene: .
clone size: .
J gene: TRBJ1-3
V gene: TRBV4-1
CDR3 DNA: TGCGCCAGCAGCCAAGATCCCCAGGGAACTGGAAACACCATATATTTT
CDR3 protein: CASSQDPQGTGNTIYF

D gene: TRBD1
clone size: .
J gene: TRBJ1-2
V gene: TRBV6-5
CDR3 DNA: TGTGCCAGCAAACTCTCCGGGACAGCTAACTATGGCTACACCTTC
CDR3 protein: CASKLSGTANYGYTF

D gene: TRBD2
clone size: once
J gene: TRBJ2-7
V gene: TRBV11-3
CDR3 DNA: TGTGCCAGCAGCTTAGATGGGACTAAAAACGAGCAGTACTTC
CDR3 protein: CASSLDGTKNEQYF

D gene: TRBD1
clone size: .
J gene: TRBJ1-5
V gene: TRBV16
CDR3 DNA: TGTGCCAGCAGCCAACTTGGACAGGGGGGGAATCAGCCCCAGCATTTT
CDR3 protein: CASSQLGQGGNQPQHF

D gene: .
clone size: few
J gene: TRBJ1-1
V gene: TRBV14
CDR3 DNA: TGTGCCAGCGCCCTCAGTGAAAGGGGGACTGAAGCTTTCTTT
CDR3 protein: CASALSERGTEAFF

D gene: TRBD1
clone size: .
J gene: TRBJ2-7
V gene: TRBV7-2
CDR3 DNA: TGTGCCAGCAGCTACGGACAGGGTACCCCCTACGAGCAGTACTTC
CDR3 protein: CASSYGQGTPYEQYF

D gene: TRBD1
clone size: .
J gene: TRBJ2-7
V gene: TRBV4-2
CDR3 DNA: TGTGCCAGCAGCCAAGGCCAGACAGGGCCAACGGATGAGCAGTACTTC
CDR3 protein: CASSQGQTGPTDEQYF

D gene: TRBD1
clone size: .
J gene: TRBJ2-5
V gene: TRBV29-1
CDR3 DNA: TGCAGCGTTAGACAGGGGGCCCTATACGCGATAGAGACCCAGTACTTC
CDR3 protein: CSVRQGALYAIETQYF

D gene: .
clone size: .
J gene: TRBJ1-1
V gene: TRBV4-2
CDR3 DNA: TGTGCCAGCAGCCCAGGAGGGGGGGGCACCCCTGAAGCTTTCTTT
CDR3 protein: CASSPGGGGTPEAFF

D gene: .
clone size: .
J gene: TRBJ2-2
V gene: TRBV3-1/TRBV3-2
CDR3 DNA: TGTGCCAGCAGCCCGGTAGGGCTAGCGCTGGGAACCGGGGAGCTGTTTTTT
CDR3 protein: CASSPVGLALGTGELFF

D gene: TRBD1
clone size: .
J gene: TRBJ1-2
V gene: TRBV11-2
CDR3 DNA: TGTGCCAGCAGTTCTCTCCGGACAGGGGGTCCCTATGGCTACACCTTC
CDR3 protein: CASSSLRTGGPYGYTF

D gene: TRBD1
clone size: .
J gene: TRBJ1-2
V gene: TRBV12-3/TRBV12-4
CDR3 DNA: TGTGCCAGCAGTTTAGTAGGGGGCAGGGGCTACACCTTC
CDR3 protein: CASSLVGGRGYTF

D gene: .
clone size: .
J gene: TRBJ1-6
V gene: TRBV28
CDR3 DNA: TGTGCCAGCAGTTCCCCTCAGGGCTCCGGATCTTCACCCCTCCACTTT
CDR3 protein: CASSSPQGSGSSPLHF